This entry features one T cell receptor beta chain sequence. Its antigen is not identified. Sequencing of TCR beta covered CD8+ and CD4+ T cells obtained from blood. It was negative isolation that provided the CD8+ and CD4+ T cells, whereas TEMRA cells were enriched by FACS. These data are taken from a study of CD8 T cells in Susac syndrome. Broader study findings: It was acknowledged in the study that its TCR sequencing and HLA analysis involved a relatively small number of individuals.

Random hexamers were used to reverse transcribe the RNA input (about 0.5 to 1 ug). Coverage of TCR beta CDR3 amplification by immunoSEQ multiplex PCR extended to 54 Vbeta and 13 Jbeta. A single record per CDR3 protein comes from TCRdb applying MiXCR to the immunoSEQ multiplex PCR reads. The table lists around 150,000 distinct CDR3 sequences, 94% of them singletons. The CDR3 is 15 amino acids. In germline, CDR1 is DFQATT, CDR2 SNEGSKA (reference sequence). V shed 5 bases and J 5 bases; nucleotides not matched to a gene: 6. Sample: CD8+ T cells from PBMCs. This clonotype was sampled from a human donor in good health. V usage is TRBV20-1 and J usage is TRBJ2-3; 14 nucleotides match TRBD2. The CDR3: CSAPGLAGVVDTQYF. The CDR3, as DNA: TGCAGTGCTCCGGGACTAGCGGGAGTTGTAGATACGCAGTATTTT.